These 13 T cell receptor beta chains were all obtained from the same sample, sequenced in a study of long-term antiretroviral therapy in people with HIV. Version v3.0 of the immunoSEQ assay was performed at survey level. The assay was immunoSEQ multiplex PCR, and TCRdb's table has in-frame clones only and misses some. The sample yields about 20,000 clones, around 85% seen once. This sample comprised unsorted PBMCs, obtained roughly 4 years after starting antiretroviral therapy. Every receptor here comes from a man between 18 and 35 years old with HIV.

The chain couples TRBV28 to TRBJ1-1; D call uncertain. Germline-derived CDR1 and CDR2 are MDHEN and SYDVKM. The CDR3 is 13 residues long. With 5 bases removed from V and 10 bases from J, the gap between germline ends came to 17 bases. CDR3: CASSPPGRLAAFF. The CDR3 DNA is TGTGCCAGCAGTCCCCCCGGCCGATTGGCAGCTTTCTTT.

V gene TRBV7-3 combines with J gene TRBJ1-1; possibly TRBD1 for D (5 bases). Germline V gives CDR1 SGHTA, CDR2 FQGTGA. The V end lost 4 bases, the J end lost 10 bases, and 19 bases lay between the germline ends. The CDR3 sequence is 14 residues long. In DNA, the CDR3 is TGTGCCAGCAGCTCCTCCGGGGGGGAGGTGGGAGCTTTCTTT. Translation: CASSSSGGEVGAFF.

DNA of the CDR3: TGTGCCAGCAGTGATGGGGCAGGGGTCACCGGGGAGCTGTTTTTT. This codes for CASSDGAGVTGELFF. The rearrangement joins TRBV2 to TRBJ2-2, with D possibly matching TRBD1 (6 bases). The CDR3 covers 15 residues. CDR1 and CDR2 (germline): SNHLY, FYNNEI. The germline V and J ends were trimmed by 3 bases and 4 bases, with 12 bases remaining between them.

This clone has only a few counts. This chain links TRBV7-9 with TRBJ1-6; D unresolved. Trimming took off 7 bases at V and 7 bases at J, with 14 bases between the two ends. CDR3 length: 14 amino acids. Germline loops: CDR1 SEHNR, CDR2 FQNEAQ (reference sequence). This CDR3 reads CASTPATRNSPLHF. Written as DNA, the CDR3 is TGTGCCAGCACCCCAGCGACACGAAATTCACCCCTCCACTTT.

The genes are TRBV7-2 and TRBJ1-5; possibly TRBD1 for D (5 bases). V gave up 0 bases and J gave up 11 bases, with 14 bases separating them. Per the germline V gene, CDR1 is SGHTA and CDR2 is FQGNSA. The CDR3 spans 14 residues. CDR3 residues: CASSLAVRSGAQHF. The CDR3 bases are TGTGCCAGCAGCTTAGCCGTCCGTTCGGGGGCCCAGCATTTT.

This rearrangement joins TRBV5-5 to TRBJ2-5, with a possible D match to TRBD1 (6 bases). Trimming took 2 bases from V and 4 from J, leaving 15 bases between them. Germline loops: CDR1 SGHKS, CDR2 YYEKEE (reference sequence). This CDR3 contains 15 residues. The CDR3 sequence is CASSFLPDRGETQYF. The CDR3 DNA sequence: TGTGCCAGCAGCTTTCTCCCGGACAGAGGAGAGACCCAGTACTTC.

This chain links TRBV7-9 with TRBJ2-7, with 7 bases identical to TRBD1. V shed 1 base, J shed 3 bases, and the junction held 0 bases outside the gene matches. Germline V lookup: CDR1 SEHNR, CDR2 FQNEAQ (reference sequence). CDR3 length: 13 amino acids. The CDR3 loop is CASSLGDSYEQYV. The DNA for the CDR3 is TGTGCCAGCAGCTTAGGGGACAGCTACGAGCAGTACGTC.

Only one count was recorded for this clone. The chain links TRBV6-1 to TRBJ2-5, with D uncertain. The V end was cut by 2 bases, the J end by 5 bases, with 6 bases between. The CDR3 consists of 12 residues. Germline values: CDR1 MNHNS, CDR2 SASEGT. The CDR3 here is CASSEIGETQYF. The CDR3 nucleotides read TGTGCCAGCAGTGAAATCGGGGAGACCCAGTACTTC.

This clone occurred a few times. The chain is built from TRBV6-5 and TRBJ1-2; the D is unclear. Germline V gene lookup returns CDR1 MNHEY and CDR2 SVGAGI. Deletions cut 4 bases from V and 4 bases from J, with 10 bases between. The CDR3 loop spans 13 amino acids. Here the CDR3 reads CASSLRRLYGYTF. The CDR3 nucleotides are TGTGCCAGCAGTTTACGCAGGCTCTATGGCTACACCTTC.

This clone was seen just once. This chain uses TRBV7-9 with TRBJ1-2; 10 positions agree with TRBD1. After removal of 5 bases from V and 5 bases from J, the junction contained 11 bases not matched to a gene. Germline lookup yields CDR1 SEHNR and CDR2 FQNEAQ (reference sequence). The CDR3 is 16 residues long. The chain's CDR3 is CASSPGPGQGNYGYTF. As DNA, the CDR3 is TGTGCCAGCAGCCCGGGACCGGGACAGGGGAATTATGGCTACACCTTC.

V and J are TRBV19 and TRBJ1-1, with D unclear. The germline CDR1 and CDR2 sequences are LNHDA and SQIVND (reference sequence). The V gene lost 6 bases and the J gene lost 2 bases, with 4 bases spanning the gap. CDR3 length equals 11 residues. As DNA, the CDR3 is TGTGCCAGTAGCGAAAACACTGAAGCTTTCTTT. Amino acid sequence: CASSENTEAFF.

This rearrangement joins TRBV27 to TRBJ2-1, with 9 bases matching TRBD2. Losses at the gene ends were 5 bases for V and 4 bases for J; bases not matched to a gene: 6. The CDR3 spans 15 residues. CDR1 is MNHEY and CDR2 is SMNVEV in the germline V gene (reference sequence). The CDR3 loop is CASSARLAAYNEQFF. The CDR3 DNA is TGTGCCAGCAGTGCCCGACTAGCGGCTTACAATGAGCAGTTCTTC.

V and J are TRBV11-2 and TRBJ2-1; TRBD2 might be the D (7 bases). CDR3 length equals 15 residues. Germline values: CDR1 SGHAT, CDR2 FQNNGV. The ends were cut back, 1 base at V and 7 bases at J, with 14 bases in the middle. The CDR3 nucleotides are TGTGCCAGCAGCTTAGTTGGGGGGGCTAAAAATGAGCAGTTCTTC. Translation gives CASSLVGGAKNEQFF. The full variable domain, completed using reference TRBV11-2 and TRBJ2-1, is EAGVAQSPRYKIIEKRQSVAFWCNPISGHATLYWYQQILGQGPKLLIQFQNNGVVDDSQLPKDRFSAERLKGVDSTLKIQPAKLEDSAVYLCASSLVGGAKNEQFFGPGTRLTVL.